This paragraph covers one TCR beta chain sequence. TCRdb redid the calling of the 5' RACE reads with MiXCR, one entry per CDR3 protein. The sample yields 100,000 to 120,000 distinct CDR3 sequences, 10% to 15% seen once. These data are taken from a study of early T cells in non-severe SARS-CoV-2 infection. Trimming pared 4 bases from V and 0 bases from J, leaving 13 bases between. This CDR3 region has 15 residues. The germline gives CDR1 SGDLS, CDR2 YYNGEE. The sequence was obtained from an adult who was a healthcare worker with PCR-confirmed SARS-CoV-2 infection or an uninfected control (not recorded which). The chain carries TRBV9 and TRBJ1-2, with D tentatively TRBD1 (5 bases). Source: whole blood, taken at baseline. The CDR3 protein is CASSPGGTTNYGYTF. CDR3 DNA: TGTGCCAGCAGCCCCGGGGGAACCACTAACTATGGCTACACCTTC.